This is a list of T cell receptor beta chains from one sample in a study of blood T cell repertoires in COVID-19. Sequencing was performed with immunoSEQ multiplex PCR; in TCRdb, only in-frame clones are kept and a portion is missing. The sample yields about 150,000 clones, around 90% seen once. The sequencing sample was made of peripheral blood. Receptors originate from a man aged 45-65 years with acute or convalescent COVID-19. The CDR3 runs from the conserved cysteine through the conserved F or W. The D gene is left open where the match is weak. Expanded clones are given a class, and other clones once, few, many or no size at all.

.,TRBJ2-3,TRBD2,TRBV10-1,TGCGCCAGCAGCGTTGGACTAGCGGGAGGGGCAGATACGCAGTATTTT,CASSVGLAGGADTQYF
.,TRBJ1-1,TRBD1,TRBV27,TGTGCCAGCAGTACCCCAGGGGGCGTATTAACTGAAGCTTTCTTT,CASSTPGGVLTEAFF
once,TRBJ1-1,TRBD1,TRBV9,TGTGCCAGCAGTACTACAGGGGGGAACACTGAAGCTTTCTTT,CASSTTGGNTEAFF
.,TRBJ2-3,.,TRBV27,TGTGCCAGCAGTTCAAGCCCCGGGTCCGTCGATACGCAGTATTTT,CASSSSPGSVDTQYF
.,TRBJ2-1,TRBD2,TRBV7-2,TGTGCCAGCACCTTAGCGGGAGGGCCAGGTAATGAGCAGTTCTTC,CASTLAGGPGNEQFF
.,TRBJ2-3,.,TRBV19,TGTGCCAGTAGTATGCAGGGAAAGGGCCCAGATACGCAGTATTTT,CASSMQGKGPDTQYF
.,TRBJ2-1,TRBD1,TRBV10-3,TGTGCCATCCGCGACAGGGACAATGAGCAGTTCTTC,CAIRDRDNEQFF
.,TRBJ2-6,.,TRBV18,TGTGCCAGCTCACTCTCTTCGACAGGACTTGCGACTGGGGCCAACGTCCTGACTTTC,CASSLSSTGLATGANVLTF
.,TRBJ2-3,TRBD2,TRBV5-4,TGTGCCAGCAGCTTGGGGGGGACTAGCGGGACAGATACGCAGTATTTT,CASSLGGTSGTDTQYF
.,TRBJ1-3,.,TRBV28,TGTGCCAGCAGACCCGGGACATCTGGAAACACCATATATTTT,CASRPGTSGNTIYF
.,TRBJ2-1,TRBD1,TRBV7-3,TGTGCCAGCAGCGCCTATGGGACAGGGGGGGCCTACAATGAGCAGTTCTTC,CASSAYGTGGAYNEQFF
.,TRBJ2-3,.,TRBV5-4,TGTGCCAGCAGCCTGGACGCATGGAGCTCAGATACGCAGTATTTT,CASSLDAWSSDTQYF